The present T cell receptor beta chain was sequenced within a study of blood T cells in healthy people across ages. Study-level information: Per two T cells, template switching captured roughly one barcoded beta molecule.

The CDR3 extends over 13 amino acids. Unmatched junction bases numbered 5, after V lost 6 bases and J lost 0 bases. Per the germline V gene, CDR1 is SQVTM and CDR2 is ANQGSEA. Primers used in a second PCR of about 6 to 11 cycles were a sample-barcoded 5' primer and a J-beta primer mix. Tagging of each cDNA molecule was performed by a template-switch adaptor with 12 random nucleotides. TCRdb reprocessed the 5' RACE reads via MiXCR and lists one record per CDR3 protein. The sample carries roughly 800,000 distinct CDR3 sequences, 58% recorded once. V and J are TRBV29-1 and TRBJ2-7, with 7 bases aligning to TRBD1. The sequenced sample consisted of blood. This TCR came from a man aged 25 to 45 in good health. The CDR3, as DNA: TGCAGCGTCCGACAGGGAAGCTCCTACGAGCAGTACTTC. Protein sequence: CSVRQGSSYEQYF.